The 22 T cell receptor beta chains given below trace back to one sample, sequenced in a study of blood T cell repertoires in COVID-19. Libraries were prepared by immunoSEQ multiplex PCR; TCRdb keeps only in-frame clonotypes and omits some of them. Among 150,000 or so clones, 80% to 90% were seen once, and the ten largest hold about 16%. Sequences were obtained from peripheral blood. These receptors all stem from a woman in her thirties or forties with acute or convalescent COVID-19.

This clone was picked up a small number of times. This chain links TRBV9 with TRBJ2-3; D ambiguous. CDR1 is SGDLS, CDR2 YYNGEE, per germline. The CDR3 is made up of 14 amino acids. V was pared by 0 bases and J by 3 bases, with 8 bases between. CDR3 sequence reads: CASSVEEITDTQYF. Here the CDR3 DNA reads TGTGCCAGCAGCGTAGAGGAGATAACAGATACGCAGTATTTT. Full variable domain (remainder filled in from reference TRBV9 and TRBJ2-3): DSGVTQTPKHLITATGQRVTLRCSPRSGDLSVYWYQQSLDQGLQFLIQYYNGEERAKGNILERFSAQQFPDLHSELNLSSLELGDSALYFCASSVEEITDTQYFGPGTRLTVL.

This clone was observed a single time. The chain couples TRBV18 to TRBJ2-1; 13 bases are a match to TRBD2. The CDR3 runs to 16 residues. The V segment lost 5 bases and the J segment 7 bases; nucleotides outside the gene matches: 8. From germline, CDR1 is KGHSH and CDR2 LQKENI. Here the CDR3 reads CASSVPGLAGSNEQFF. The CDR3, as DNA: TGTGCCAGCTCAGTGCCGGGACTAGCGGGAAGTAATGAGCAGTTCTTC.

V usage is TRBV6-5 and J usage is TRBJ2-7, with D maybe TRBD1 (6 bases). Germline V gene lookup returns CDR1 MNHEY and CDR2 SVGAGI. CDR3 length equals 12 residues. V was clipped by 10 bases and J by 2 bases, with 12 bases between them. CDR3 sequence: CATPGHTYEQYF. Here the CDR3 DNA reads TGTGCCACCCCGGGACATACCTACGAGCAGTACTTC.

J is TRBJ1-2 and V is TRBV12-3 or TRBV12-4; TRBD1 is a possible D gene (5 bases). CDR3 length: 13 amino acids. With 1 base removed from V and 7 bases from J, the gap between germline ends came to 10 bases. The CDR3 nucleotides read TGTGCCAGCAGTTTAGGCGGGGGTCTTGGCTACACCTTC. This codes for CASSLGGGLGYTF.

This clone was detected a few times. The gene calls are TRBV28 and TRBJ2-1, with 7 bases that match TRBD1. Germline CDR1 reads MDHEN; CDR2 reads SYDVKM. This CDR3 is 15 amino acids long. J gave up 7 bases and V 1 base, and 7 bases lay outside the gene matches. CDR3 nucleotides: TGTGCCAGCAGTTTATCTAGGGGGCTGGCGAATGAGCAGTTCTTC. Translated, it gives CASSLSRGLANEQFF.

The chain recombines TRBV3-1 (or the pseudogene TRBV3-2) with TRBJ1-1; 11 bases agree with TRBD1. The V gene's germline CDR1 is LGHDT and CDR2 YNNKEL (reference sequence). The V gene end was trimmed by 4 bases and the J gene end by 3 bases; junction bases not matched to a gene: 4. CDR3 length: 15 amino acids. The CDR3 DNA sequence: TGTGCCAGCAGCCCAGGGACAGGGGGATACACTGAAGCTTTCTTT. Amino acids: CASSPGTGGYTEAFF.

The rearrangement joins TRBV28 to TRBJ2-4; D possibly corresponds to TRBD1 (5 bases). CDR3 length: 16 amino acids. Germline CDR1 is MDHEN and CDR2 is SYDVKM. The ends were cut back, 5 bases at V and 4 bases at J, with 18 bases in the middle. CDR3 bases: TGTGCCAGCAGTCCCCCCAGACAGTCAGCGAAAAACATTCAGTACTTC. This encodes CASSPPRQSAKNIQYF. The whole variable domain, filled in from reference TRBV28 and TRBJ2-4, reads DVKVTQSSRYLVKRTGEKVFLECVQDMDHENMFWYRQDPGLGLRLIYFSYDVKMKEKGDIPEGYSVSREKKERFSLILESASTNQTSMYLCASSPPRQSAKNIQYFGAGTRLSVL.

This clone was counted a single time. This chain links TRBV5-6 with TRBJ1-3; 8 bases line up with TRBD1. The V segment lost 3 bases and the J segment 4 bases; nucleotides outside the gene matches: 6. The germline V gene has CDR1 SGHDT and CDR2 YYEEEE. CDR3 length: 15 amino acids. CDR3 residues: CASSYRGNTGNTIYF. For the CDR3, the DNA is TGTGCCAGCAGCTACAGGGGGAATACCGGAAACACCATATATTTT.

The chain carries TRBV7-9 and TRBJ2-4; TRBD1 matches at 10 bases. This CDR3 region has 15 residues. After removal of 1 base from V and 4 bases from J, the junction contained 1 base not matched to a gene. Germline-derived CDR1 and CDR2 are SEHNR and FQNEAQ (reference sequence). This CDR3 reads CASSLGGQGKNIQYF. CDR3 nucleotides: TGTGCCAGCAGCTTAGGGGGACAGGGGAAAAACATTCAGTACTTC.

This sequence joins TRBV19 and TRBJ2-3; 11 bases are a match to TRBD2. CDR3 length: 15 amino acids. V trimming: 4 bases; J trimming: 3 bases; junction bases outside the gene matches: 3. The germline V gene has CDR1 LNHDA and CDR2 SQIVND (reference sequence). The CDR3: CASSRTSGRTDTQYF. CDR3 nucleotide sequence: TGTGCCAGTAGTAGAACTAGCGGGAGAACAGATACGCAGTATTTT.

The gene calls are TRBV7-9 and TRBJ2-7, with D perhaps matching TRBD1 (5 bases). The length of the CDR3 is 14 residues. V lost 2 bases, J lost 5 bases, and 13 bases lay in between. Germline CDR1 and CDR2: SEHNR and FQNEAQ (reference sequence). In DNA, the CDR3 is TGTGCCAGCAGCTTAATGGGGCAGGTCGACGAGCAGTACTTC. As protein: CASSLMGQVDEQYF.

Written as DNA, the CDR3 is TGTGCCAGCAGTTCCCCGGTGACCTACGAGCAGTACTTC. Protein product: CASSSPVTYEQYF. The chain is built from TRBV27 and TRBJ2-7, with no clear D. The CDR3 has 13 residues. The germline gives CDR1 MNHEY, CDR2 SMNVEV (reference sequence). V was clipped by 4 bases and J by 2 bases, with 9 bases between them.

The chain combines TRBV7-2 with TRBJ2-5; D might be TRBD1 (5 bases). The germline V and J ends were trimmed by 1 base and 5 bases, with 8 bases remaining between them. The CDR3 consists of 13 residues. The V gene's germline CDR1 is SGHTA and CDR2 FQGNSA. CDR3 nucleotides: TGTGCCAGCAGCTTAGGCAGGGTTGAGACCCAGTACTTC. It yields the protein CASSLGRVETQYF. Full variable domain (outside the CDR3, taken from reference TRBV7-2 and TRBJ2-5): GAGVSQSPSNKVTEKGKDVELRCDPISGHTALYWYRQSLGQGLEFLIYFQGNSAPDKSGLPSDRFSAERTGGSVSTLTIQRTQQEDSAVYLCASSLGRVETQYFGPGTRLLVL.

The chain uses TRBV3-1 (or the pseudogene TRBV3-2) and TRBJ2-7; 12 bases are shared with TRBD2. CDR3 size: 20 residues. Germline CDR1 and CDR2: LGHDT and YNNKEL (reference sequence). The ends lost 1 base at V and 1 base at J; junction bases unmatched: 14. The CDR3 region is CASSQVAGGTSGSQSYEQYF. CDR3 in DNA: TGTGCCAGCAGCCAAGTTGCGGGCGGGACTAGCGGGTCCCAATCCTACGAGCAGTACTTC.

This chain joins TRBV2 and TRBJ2-1; 7 bases agree with TRBD2. The CDR3 runs to 14 residues. J gave up 8 bases and V 8 bases, and 12 bases lay outside the gene matches. Germline CDR1 SNHLY, CDR2 FYNNEI. This CDR3 reads CASGEGRLVDEQFF. In nucleotides, the CDR3 is TGTGCCAGCGGGGAGGGGCGCCTAGTGGATGAGCAGTTCTTC.

The chain combines TRBV30 with TRBJ1-1; 8 bases match TRBD1. V lost 2 bases, J lost 6 bases, and 5 bases stayed unmatched. CDR3 length equals 13 residues. The germline gives CDR1 GTSNPN, CDR2 SVGIG (reference sequence). CDR3 in amino acids: CAWSSTGVAEAFF. The CDR3 region has the DNA TGTGCCTGGAGTTCGACAGGGGTCGCTGAAGCTTTCTTT.

This clone came up once. This chain links TRBV18 with TRBJ1-6; no firm D call. The CDR3 is made up of 12 amino acids. V lost 5 bases and J 7 bases, leaving 6 bases between the germline ends. The germline gives CDR1 KGHSH, CDR2 LQKENI. As DNA, the CDR3 is TGTGCCAGCTCAACCGGGAATTCACCCCTCCACTTT. This encodes CASSTGNSPLHF.

The genes are TRBV3-1 (or the pseudogene TRBV3-2) and TRBJ1-1; unclear D gene. CDR3 length equals 12 residues. V gave up 5 bases and J gave up 7 bases, with 11 bases separating them. CDR1 is LGHDT and CDR2 is YNNKEL in the germline V gene (reference sequence). DNA of the CDR3: TGTGCCAGCAGCGCTACTCGGGGTGAAGCTTTCTTT. Encoded protein: CASSATRGEAFF.

The V and J genes are TRBV18 and TRBJ1-2, with 7 bases that match TRBD1. V was clipped by 6 bases and J by 6 bases; unmatched bases: 7. The CDR3 totals 13 residues. Germline assignment: CDR1 KGHSH and CDR2 LQKENI. The CDR3 loop reads CASSRNRGDGYTF. The CDR3 nucleotides are TGTGCCAGCTCTCGAAACAGGGGTGATGGCTACACCTTC.

The genes are TRBV4-1 and TRBJ2-1; TRBD2 matches at 12 bases. Germline V CDR1 and CDR2: MGHRA, YSYEKL. CDR3 size: 16 residues. V lost 0 bases to trimming and J lost 7 bases; unmatched junction nucleotides: 4. The CDR3 here is CASSQDGLAGGNEQFF. CDR3 coding DNA: TGCGCCAGCAGCCAAGACGGGCTAGCGGGAGGGAATGAGCAGTTCTTC.

The rearrangement joins TRBV7-9 to TRBJ2-2; TRBD2 agrees at 9 bases. V gave up 3 bases and J gave up 2 bases; unmatched junction bases: 13. This CDR3 is 19 amino acids long. Germline V lookup: CDR1 SEHNR, CDR2 FQNEAQ (reference sequence). This CDR3 is CASSFRHLTSGYNTGELFF. CDR3 in DNA: TGTGCCAGCAGCTTCCGACACTTAACTAGCGGGTATAACACCGGGGAGCTGTTTTTT.

The rearrangement uses TRBV28 and TRBJ2-3, with a tentative D call TRBD1 (5 bases). CDR3 length: 14 amino acids. Trimming stripped 6 bases from V and 0 bases from J, with 10 bases between. CDR1 and CDR2 from the germline V gene are MDHEN and SYDVKM. The CDR3 protein is CASRDTASTDTQYF. CDR3 in DNA: TGTGCCAGCAGGGACACAGCGAGCACAGATACGCAGTATTTT. Variable domain in full (rest from reference TRBV28 and TRBJ2-3): DVKVTQSSRYLVKRTGEKVFLECVQDMDHENMFWYRQDPGLGLRLIYFSYDVKMKEKGDIPEGYSVSREKKERFSLILESASTNQTSMYLCASRDTASTDTQYFGPGTRLTVL.